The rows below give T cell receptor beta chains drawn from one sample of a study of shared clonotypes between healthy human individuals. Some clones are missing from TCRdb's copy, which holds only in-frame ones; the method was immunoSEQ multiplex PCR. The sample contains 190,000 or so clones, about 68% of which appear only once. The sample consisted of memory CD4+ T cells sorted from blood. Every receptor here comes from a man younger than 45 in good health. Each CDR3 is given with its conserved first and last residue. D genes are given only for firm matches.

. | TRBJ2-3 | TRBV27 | CASSLRTGLGTDTQYF | TGTGCCAGCAGTTTAAGAACAGGGCTGGGCACAGATACGCAGTATTTT
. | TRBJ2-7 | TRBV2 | CASTWDHYEQYF | TGTGCCAGCACCTGGGACCACTACGAGCAGTACTTC
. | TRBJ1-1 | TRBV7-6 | CASSLGGVRNTEAFF | TGTGCCAGCAGCTTAGGAGGGGTCAGGAACACTGAAGCTTTCTTT
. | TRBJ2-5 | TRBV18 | CASSPPVDGETQYF | TGTGCCAGCTCACCCCCGGTCGACGGGGAGACCCAGTACTTC
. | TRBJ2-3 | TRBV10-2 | CASIAPGTDTQYF | TGCGCCAGCATAGCCCCCGGGACAGATACGCAGTATTTT
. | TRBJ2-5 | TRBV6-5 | CASSYDGRRTQYF | TGTGCCAGCAGTTACGACGGTCGTCGGACCCAGTACTTC
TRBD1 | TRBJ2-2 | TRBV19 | CASSITGGAGELFF | TGTGCCAGTAGTATTACAGGGGGTGCCGGGGAGCTGTTTTTT
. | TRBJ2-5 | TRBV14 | CASSQETQYF | TGTGCCAGCAGCCAAGAGACCCAGTACTTC
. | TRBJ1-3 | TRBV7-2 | CASSLFGSGNTIYF | TGTGCCAGCAGCTTATTTGGCTCTGGAAACACCATATATTTT
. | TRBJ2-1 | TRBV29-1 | CSTTSVLNEQFF | TGCAGCACGACGTCCGTTCTCAATGAGCAGTTCTTC
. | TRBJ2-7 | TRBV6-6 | CASSYSKGYKNEQYF | TGTGCCAGCAGTTACAGTAAGGGTTACAAAAACGAGCAGTACTTC
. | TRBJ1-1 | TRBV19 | CASSKIQGAEAFF | TGTGCCAGTAGTAAAATACAGGGCGCCGAAGCTTTCTTT
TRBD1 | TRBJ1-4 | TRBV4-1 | CASSQAGTGGEKLFF | TGCGCCAGCAGCCAAGCCGGGACAGGTGGGGAAAAACTGTTTTTT